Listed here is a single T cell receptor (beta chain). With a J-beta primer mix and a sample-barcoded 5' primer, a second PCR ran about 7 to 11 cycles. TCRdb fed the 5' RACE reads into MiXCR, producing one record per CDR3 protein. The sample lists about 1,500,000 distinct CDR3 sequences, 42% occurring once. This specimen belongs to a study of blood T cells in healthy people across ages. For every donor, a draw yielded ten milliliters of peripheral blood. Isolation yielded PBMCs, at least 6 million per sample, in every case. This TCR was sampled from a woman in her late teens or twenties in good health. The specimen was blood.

CDR3 nucleotide sequence: TGTGCCAGCAGCCTACTAGGATTGTCGTCAGATACGCAGTATTTT. Translation: CASSLLGLSSDTQYF. The rearrangement uses TRBV5-6 and TRBJ2-3; TRBD2 is a possible D gene (5 bases). The germline V gene has CDR1 SGHDT and CDR2 YYEEEE. This CDR3 region has 15 residues. Trimming cost V 4 bases and J 4 bases, with 16 bases left between them. Complete variable domain (other parts from reference TRBV5-6 and TRBJ2-3): DAGVTQSPTHLIKTRGQQVTLRCSPKSGHDTVSWYQQALGQGPQFIFQYYEEEERQRGNFPDRFSGHQFPNYSSELNVNALLLGDSALYLCASSLLGLSSDTQYFGPGTRLTVL.